Presented here are 29 T cell receptor beta chains from one specimen sequenced in a study of blood T cells in healthy people across ages. A sample-barcoded 5' primer and a J-beta primer mix were used in a second PCR of roughly 7 to 11 cycles. TCRdb called the 5' RACE reads again in MiXCR, with one record for every CDR3 protein. The sample has roughly 1,700,000 distinct CDR3 sequences, 28% seen once. Sequenced: blood. The source of these receptors is a woman in her 30s in good health.

This clonotype was recorded a few times. A single base separates this from a much larger clone, so it may be a read error. This chain connects TRBV9 to TRBJ2-1; D is uncertain. CDR1 and CDR2 (germline): SGDLS, YYNGEE. Trimming pared 4 bases from V and 3 bases from J, leaving 14 bases between. CDR3 length equals 15 residues. This chain's CDR3 is CASSQWGIGYNEQFF. The DNA of the CDR3 is TGTGCCAGCAGCCAATGGGGTATCGGCTACAATGAGCAGTTCTTC.

The gene calls are TRBV3-1 and TRBJ1-2; D possibly corresponds to TRBD1 (6 bases). Trimming shortened V by 4 bases and J by 10 bases, and 19 bases separated the two germline ends. The CDR3 is 14 residues long. Germline assignment: CDR1 LGHDT and CDR2 YNNKEL (reference sequence). The CDR3 sequence: CASSPTGTRIDYTF. CDR3 DNA sequence: TGTGCCAGCAGCCCAACAGGGACACGTATCGACTACACCTTC. Looking up the rest from reference TRBV3-1 and TRBJ1-2 gives the full variable domain: DTAVSQTPKYLVTQMGNDKSIKCEQNLGHDTMYWYKQDSKKFLKIMFSYNNKELIINETVPNRFSPKSPDKAHLNLHINSLELGDSAVYFCASSPTGTRIDYTFGSGTRLTVV.

This chain connects TRBV7-9 to TRBJ2-5; D is possibly TRBD1 (5 bases). This CDR3 comprises 14 residues. V was clipped by 8 bases and J by 4 bases, with 17 bases between them. Germline V gene data show CDR1 as SEHNR and CDR2 as FQNEAQ (reference sequence). CDR3: CASSKGAFAETQYF. The CDR3 DNA sequence: TGTGCCAGCTCCAAAGGGGCATTTGCAGAGACCCAGTACTTC.

The chain carries TRBV11-1 and TRBJ2-4; no firm D call. Germline V gives CDR1 SGHAT, CDR2 FQDESV (reference sequence). V lost 1 base, J lost 13 bases, and 14 bases lay in between. There are 13 residues in the CDR3. CDR3 bases: TGTGCCAGCAGCTTAGTACAATCTGGTGAGCAGTACTTC. Its protein is CASSLVQSGEQYF.

A few counts support this clonotype. V is TRBV6-2 or TRBV6-3 and J is TRBJ1-5; no reliable D call. Germline V CDR1 and CDR2: MNHEY, SVGEGT. The CDR3 spans 13 residues. Trimming cost V 3 bases and J 7 bases, with 10 bases left between them. In DNA form, the CDR3 reads TGTGCCAGCAGTTATTTTGCGAGGCAGCCCCAGCATTTT. Translating gives CASSYFARQPQHF.

In this sample, this clonotype turned up once. CDR3 coding DNA: TGTGCCAGCAGCTCACTAGCCCAAATTTACACCGGGGAGCTGTTTTTT. Protein: CASSSLAQIYTGELFF. The chain links TRBV7-8 to TRBJ2-2; TRBD2 is a possible D gene (6 bases). V was shortened by 4 bases and J by 3 bases, with 15 bases between the two germline ends. CDR3 length: 16 residues. The V gene's germline CDR1 is SGHVS and CDR2 FQNEAQ.

J is TRBJ1-2 and V is TRBV20-1; TRBD1 matches at 9 bases. Germline CDR1 is DFQATT and CDR2 is SNEGSKA (reference sequence). V shed 2 bases, J shed 3 bases, and the junction held 7 bases outside the gene matches. The CDR3 runs 15 residues. The CDR3 nucleotides are TGCAGTGCTAGATCTCCGGGACAGGGTGACTATGGCTACACCTTC. It yields the protein CSARSPGQGDYGYTF.

For the CDR3, the DNA is TGCGCCAGCAGCCCTGGGACCCCTGAACGCTACGAGCAGTACTTC. It codes for CASSPGTPERYEQYF. The chain couples TRBV5-1 to TRBJ2-7; D is tentatively TRBD1 or TRBD2 (5 bases each). This CDR3 contains 15 residues. The germline V and J ends were trimmed by 4 bases and 3 bases, with 17 bases remaining between them. The germline CDR1 and CDR2 sequences are SGHRS and YFSETQ.

The chain carries TRBV6-6 and TRBJ2-7; no firm D call. Trimming stripped 2 bases from V and 12 bases from J, with 11 bases between. The CDR3 runs to 11 residues. Germline-derived CDR1 and CDR2 are MNHNY and SVGAGI (reference sequence). The CDR3 DNA reads TGTGCCAGCAGTTACGGGCTAGTCCCGTACTTC. Amino acid sequence: CASSYGLVPYF.

The chain is built from TRBV5-1 and TRBJ2-5; tentatively, D is TRBD1 (6 bases). The germline V gene has CDR1 SGHRS and CDR2 YFSETQ. CDR3 length equals 15 residues. V was pared by 6 bases and J by 0 bases, with 15 bases between. DNA of the CDR3: TGCGCCAGCATCCGTAATAGGGGGTACCAAGAGACCCAGTACTTC. Protein sequence: CASIRNRGYQETQYF.

To note about this clonotype: One end of the junction is discordant with germline, which a read error may explain. The chain couples TRBV28 to TRBJ2-1; 10 bases are shared with TRBD1. The CDR3 runs to 16 residues. Germline CDR1 and CDR2: MDHEN and SYDVKM. The CDR3 reads CANSQNAGTGDNEQFF. CDR3 bases: TGTGCCAACAGTCAGAACGCCGGGACAGGGGACAATGAGCAGTTCTTC.

On this clonotype: Given a much more abundant clone one base away, this may be a read error. The chain links TRBV10-3 to TRBJ1-6, with D possibly being TRBD1 (5 bases). The germline V gene encodes CDR1 ENHRY and CDR2 SYGVKD. This CDR3 contains 12 residues. Trimming took off 8 bases at V and 8 bases at J, with 10 bases between the two ends. The CDR3 protein is CAIGGDYSPLHF. CDR3 in DNA: TGTGCCATCGGGGGAGATTATTCACCCCTCCACTTT.

A remark on this clonotype: A much larger clone lies a single base off, so this may be a read error. The J gene is TRBJ2-3, the V gene TRBV12-3 or TRBV12-4; 9 nucleotides match TRBD1. CDR3 length: 15 amino acids. J lost 8 bases, V lost 2 bases, and 8 bases had no gene match. CDR3 sequence: CASSLRDREGGTQYF. Written as DNA, the CDR3 is TGTGCCAGCAGTTTAAGGGACAGGGAAGGTGGTACGCAGTATTTT.

A single count supports this clonotype. V is TRBV12-3 or TRBV12-4 and J is TRBJ1-5; D remains unclear. Trimming took 6 bases from V and 4 from J, leaving 13 bases between them. The CDR3 covers 14 residues. The CDR3 loop is CASRVSSSNQPQHF. The CDR3 coding sequence is TGTGCCAGCAGGGTCAGCAGCTCGAATCAGCCCCAGCATTTT.

This clonotype was detected only a few times. The chain joins TRBV20-1 to TRBJ2-7; D ambiguous. V was shortened by 0 bases and J by 4 bases, with 13 bases between the two germline ends. Germline V gene sequence: CDR1 DFQATT, CDR2 SNEGSKA (reference sequence). The CDR3 spans 14 residues. The CDR3 DNA follows: TGCAGTGCTAGAGAAAGGTATCGGTGGTACGAGCAGTACTTC. As protein: CSARERYRWYEQYF.

This clonotype was observed at least ten times. The chain recombines TRBV9 with TRBJ1-5, with 8 bases matching TRBD1. Germline CDR1 and CDR2: SGDLS and YYNGEE. This CDR3 region has 14 residues. The V and J ends lost 4 bases and 9 bases, in that order; junction bases with no gene match: 9. Here the CDR3 reads CASSLGQDLWPQHF. The CDR3 DNA follows: TGTGCCAGCAGCCTGGGACAGGACCTTTGGCCCCAGCATTTT. The full variable domain, its missing parts supplied by reference TRBV9 and TRBJ1-5, is DSGVTQTPKHLITATGQRVTLRCSPRSGDLSVYWYQQSLDQGLQFLIQYYNGEERAKGNILERFSAQQFPDLHSELNLSSLELGDSALYFCASSLGQDLWPQHFGDGTRLSIL.

This clonotype was observed a few times. The rearrangement links TRBV20-1 to TRBJ2-7; a weak D match, TRBD2 (7 bases). The V end was cut by 6 bases, the J end by 5 bases, with 23 bases between. This CDR3 is built from 15 residues. Germline assignment: CDR1 DFQATT and CDR2 SNEGSKA (reference sequence). The CDR3 region has the DNA TGCAGTGCAACTCTGAGAGGTCGGGGGGCACACGAGCAGTACTTC. It specifies CSATLRGRGAHEQYF.

The chain combines TRBV7-9 with TRBJ2-5; D is ambiguous. The J call is in doubt because the DNA end fits TRBJ2-7 better. CDR3 size: 13 residues. Germline V gene lookup returns CDR1 SEHNR and CDR2 FQNEAQ (reference sequence). The CDR3 protein is CASSHSHAREQYF. In nucleotides, the CDR3 is TGTGCCAGCAGCCACTCACATGCGCGCGAGCAGTACTTC.

This clonotype turned up a few times. V and J are TRBV4-1 and TRBJ1-4; D unresolved. Germline assignment: CDR1 MGHRA and CDR2 YSYEKL. The germline V and J ends were trimmed by 4 bases and 10 bases, with 13 bases remaining between them. This CDR3 region has 13 residues. The CDR3 loop reads CASSPPDLGKLFF. The DNA for the CDR3 is TGCGCCAGCAGCCCTCCGGATCTGGGAAAACTGTTTTTT.

This chain uses TRBV19 with TRBJ2-5; 7 bases line up with TRBD2. Unmatched junction bases numbered 11, after V lost 6 bases and J lost 4 bases. Germline CDR1 LNHDA, CDR2 SQIVND (reference sequence). The CDR3 spans 15 residues. The CDR3 reads CASRMTRGEVETQYF. Here the CDR3 DNA reads TGTGCCAGTAGAATGACCCGGGGGGAAGTAGAGACCCAGTACTTC. Variable domain in full (rest from reference TRBV19 and TRBJ2-5): DGGITQSPKYLFRKEGQNVTLSCEQNLNHDAMYWYRQDPGQGLRLIYYSQIVNDFQKGDIAEGYSVSREKKESFPLTVTSAQKNPTAFYLCASRMTRGEVETQYFGPGTRLLVL.

This clonotype occurred once. The junction departs from the called germline gene at one end, perhaps through a read error. The chain couples TRBV18 to TRBJ2-2; D is unclear. Germline assignment: CDR1 KGHSH and CDR2 LQKENI. The CDR3 has 15 amino acids. The CDR3 bases are TGTGCCAGCTCACCACTTACCGAGAACGCCGGGGAGCTGTTTTTT. It is translated as CASSPLTENAGELFF.

J is TRBJ1-2 and V is TRBV29-1; D gene uncertain. This CDR3 region has 13 residues. CDR1 and CDR2 (germline): SQVTM, ANQGSEA. V lost 6 bases, J lost 6 bases, and 17 bases lay in between. Here the CDR3 DNA reads TGCAGCGTCAAGATTACTCTCGCCCATGGCTACACCTTC. Amino acids: CSVKITLAHGYTF.

Many counts were recorded for this clonotype. V and J are TRBV6-5 and TRBJ1-2; D unclear. Germline V gives CDR1 MNHEY, CDR2 SVGAGI. The CDR3 is 13 residues long. The ends were cut back, 4 bases at V and 6 bases at J, with 12 bases in the middle. Here the CDR3 DNA reads TGTGCCAGCAGTTTAGCCCGGTTGGATGGCTACACCTTC. It yields the protein CASSLARLDGYTF.

As concerns this clonotype: Lacking the conserved final phenylalanine or tryptophan, this CDR3 likely reflects a read error. This sequence joins TRBV5-1 and TRBJ2-7; D unclear. The CDR3 sequence is 12 residues long. The germline V gene encodes CDR1 SGHRS and CDR2 YFSETQ. Trimming removed 3 bases at V and 5 bases at J, with 9 bases between. The CDR3 DNA sequence: TGCGCCAGCAGCTCCCTTGGGGACGAGCAGTACTTA. Amino acid sequence: CASSSLGDEQYL.

In this sample, this clonotype turned up a few times. The chain recombines TRBV18 with TRBJ2-1, with 13 bases that match TRBD2. V shed 6 bases and J 8 bases; nucleotides not matched to a gene: 4. The CDR3 totals 14 residues. CDR1 KGHSH and CDR2 LQKENI come from the germline V gene. CDR3 residues: CASSVGLAGDEQFF. The CDR3 coding sequence is TGTGCCAGCTCCGTTGGACTAGCGGGAGATGAGCAGTTCTTC.

This clonotype was found a few times. V and J are TRBV4-3 and TRBJ2-3; D unclear. Germline CDR1 and CDR2: LGHNA and YSLEER. There are 15 residues in the CDR3. The V and J ends lost 1 base and 2 bases respectively, with 10 bases between them. The CDR3 is CASSQVVTYTDTQYF. The CDR3 DNA reads as TGCGCCAGCAGCCAAGTAGTCACCTACACAGATACGCAGTATTTT.

A word on this clonotype: The germline gene is not matched at one end of the junction; a read error may be the cause. The chain carries TRBV5-1 and TRBJ2-3, with TRBD2 matching 11 bases. The length of the CDR3 is 15 residues. Germline lookup yields CDR1 SGHRS and CDR2 YFSETQ. The CDR3 region is CATSSGGQETGTQYF. CDR3 coding DNA: TGCGCCACCTCTAGCGGGGGGCAGGAAACAGGTACGCAGTATTTT.

About this clonotype itself: This may be a read error: a much more frequent sequence differs by one nucleotide. Since the CDR3 does not end with the conserved phenylalanine or tryptophan, this likely comes from a read error. The chain uses TRBV6-6 and TRBJ2-6, with D tentatively TRBD1 or TRBD2 (5 bases each). CDR3 length equals 18 residues. CDR1 and CDR2 from the germline V gene are MNHNY and SVGAGI (reference sequence). V was trimmed by 2 bases and J by 0 bases, leaving 14 bases between them. Here the CDR3 reads CASSYGGMRRSGANVLTC. CDR3 nucleotide sequence: TGTGCCAGCAGTTACGGGGGTATGAGGCGCTCTGGGGCCAACGTCCTGACTTGC.

With regard to this clonotype: Being one base from a much bigger clone, this may be a read error. The chain carries TRBV2 and TRBJ1-2; possible D gene TRBD1, 5 bases. V shed 6 bases and J shed 7 bases, with 15 bases lying between them. Per the germline V gene, CDR1 is SNHLY and CDR2 is FYNNEI. CDR3 length: 13 amino acids. This CDR3 is CASRATGVFGYTF. CDR3 coding DNA: TGTGCCAGCAGGGCTACGGGGGTTTTTGGCTACACCTTC.